The sequence of this T cell receptor beta chain was determined in a study of T cell changes during pregnancy in multiple sclerosis. TCRdb keeps only in-frame clones here, not all; method: immunoSEQ multiplex PCR. The data show 35,000 to 55,000 clones, with approximately 92% seen just once and about 0.7% held by the top ten. J lost 5 bases, V lost 4 bases, and 8 bases had no gene match. The V gene's germline CDR1 is SGHRS and CDR2 YFSETQ. The CDR3 covers 14 residues. This clone appeared a few times. The chain has TRBV5-1 and TRBJ1-1; 7 bases align to TRBD1. The TCR was taken from a female donor with multiple sclerosis, enrolled in a pregnancy study. This material consisted of CD4+ T cells from peripheral blood mononuclear cells, taken before pregnancy. The CDR3 DNA sequence: TGCGCCAGCAGCGTGACAGGGACTGTTACTGAAGCTTTCTTT. Amino acids: CASSVTGTVTEAFF.